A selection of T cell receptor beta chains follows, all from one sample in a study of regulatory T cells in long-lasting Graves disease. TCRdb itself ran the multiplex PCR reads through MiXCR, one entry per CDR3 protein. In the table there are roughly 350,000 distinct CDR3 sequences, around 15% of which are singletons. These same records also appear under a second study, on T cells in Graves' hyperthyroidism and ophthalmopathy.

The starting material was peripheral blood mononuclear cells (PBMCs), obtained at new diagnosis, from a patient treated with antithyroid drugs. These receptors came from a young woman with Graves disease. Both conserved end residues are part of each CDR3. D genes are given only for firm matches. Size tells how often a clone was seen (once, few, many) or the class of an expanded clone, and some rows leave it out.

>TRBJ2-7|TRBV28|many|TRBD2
CASSSVGGGFYEQYF
TGTGCCAGCAGTTCCGTCGGCGGGGGGTTCTACGAGCAGTACTTC
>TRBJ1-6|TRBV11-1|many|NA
CASRERLDSPLHF
TGTGCCAGCAGGGAGCGGTTGGATTCACCCCTCCACTTT
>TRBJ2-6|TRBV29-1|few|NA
CSVEEAVQSSGANVLTF
TGCAGCGTTGAAGAGGCGGTGCAAAGCTCTGGGGCCAACGTCCTGACTTTC
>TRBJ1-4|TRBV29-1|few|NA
CSVGDVATNEKLFF
TGCAGCGTGGGGGACGTTGCAACTAATGAAAAACTGTTTTTT
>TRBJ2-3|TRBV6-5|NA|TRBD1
CASSYGTRDRGTDTQYF
TGTGCCAGCAGTTACGGCACCCGGGACAGGGGTACAGATACGCAGTATTTT
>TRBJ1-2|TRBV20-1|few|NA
CSARDRRGIAGYTF
TGCAGTGCTAGAGATCGTCGAGGGATAGCCGGCTACACCTTC
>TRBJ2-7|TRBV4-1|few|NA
CASSPSTSYEQYF
TGCGCCAGCAGCCCCTCGACTTCCTACGAGCAGTACTTC
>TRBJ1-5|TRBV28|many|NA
CASKGGAPGQPQHF
TGTGCCAGCAAAGGCGGGGCGCCAGGTCAGCCCCAGCATTTT
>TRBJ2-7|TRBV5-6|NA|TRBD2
CASSATRLAGETYEQYF
TGTGCCAGCAGCGCTACCCGACTAGCGGGGGAGACCTACGAGCAGTACTTC
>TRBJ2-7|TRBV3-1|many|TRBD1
CASSPLRDRAYEQYF
TGTGCCAGCAGCCCACTCCGGGACAGGGCCTACGAGCAGTACTTC
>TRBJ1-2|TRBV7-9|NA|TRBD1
CASSYSGTGGLNGYTF
TGTGCCAGCAGTTATTCCGGGACAGGGGGCTTGAATGGCTACACCTTC
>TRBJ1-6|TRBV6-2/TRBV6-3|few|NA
CASSYSRTVIDSPLHF
TGTGCCAGCAGTTACTCGAGAACAGTAATCGATTCACCCCTCCACTTT
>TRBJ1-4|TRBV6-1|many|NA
CASSPTGQGLMKKLFF
TGTGCCAGCAGTCCTACTGGGCAGGGCCTAATGAAGAAACTGTTTTTT
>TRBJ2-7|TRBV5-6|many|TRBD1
CASSLRQGASPEQYF
TGTGCCAGCAGCTTACGACAGGGGGCGTCCCCCGAGCAGTACTTC
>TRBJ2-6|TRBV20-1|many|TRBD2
CSAREGGSSGANVLTF
TGCAGTGCTAGAGAGGGGGGGTCTTCTGGGGCCAACGTCCTGACTTTC
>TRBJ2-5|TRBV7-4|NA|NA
CASSLDASGTQYF
TGTGCCAGCAGCTTAGATGCCTCGGGGACCCAGTACTTC
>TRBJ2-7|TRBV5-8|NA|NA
CASSLWTGGTYEQYF
TGTGCCAGCAGCTTGTGGACTGGGGGGACCTACGAGCAGTACTTC
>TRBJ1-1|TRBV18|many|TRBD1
CASSPGTGFIPTEAFF
TGTGCCAGCTCACCTGGGACAGGGTTCATCCCGACTGAAGCTTTCTTT
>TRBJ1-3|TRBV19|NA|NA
CASSMLLGSGNTIYF
TGTGCCAGTAGTATGCTTCTGGGCTCTGGAAACACCATATATTTT
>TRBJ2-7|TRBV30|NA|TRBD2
CAWSRAGVGNEQYF
TGTGCCTGGAGTCGTGCGGGAGTAGGGAACGAGCAGTACTTC
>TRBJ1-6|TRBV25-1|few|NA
CASSGSAWGSPLHF
TGTGCCAGCAGTGGCTCCGCCTGGGGTTCACCCCTCCACTTT
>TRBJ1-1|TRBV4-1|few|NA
CASSQEGGVRTEAFF
TGCGCCAGCAGCCAAGAAGGAGGGGTCCGGACTGAAGCTTTCTTT
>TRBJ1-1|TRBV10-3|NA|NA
CAISADRMNTEAFF
TGTGCCATCAGTGCCGACAGGATGAACACTGAAGCTTTCTTT
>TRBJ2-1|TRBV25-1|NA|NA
CASSSHSEYNEQFF
TGTGCCAGCTCGTCTCATTCCGAGTACAATGAGCAGTTCTTC